The T cell receptor beta chain under discussion was sequenced for a study of identical twins. TCRdb itself ran the 5' RACE reads through MiXCR, one entry per CDR3 protein. The sample records more than 400,000 distinct CDR3 sequences, approximately 16% being singletons. Germline values: CDR1 LGHDT, CDR2 YNNKEL (reference sequence). The CDR3 totals 16 residues. V gave up 4 bases and J gave up 8 bases, with 21 bases separating them. This sample also appeared in a second study, on yellow fever vaccine responses in identical twins.

Sample: CD4+ T cells sorted from blood. The clonotype originates from a woman aged 18-29 years in good health. The chain joins TRBV3-1 to TRBJ2-1; TRBD1 or TRBD2 may be the D gene (5 bases each). The chain's CDR3 is CASSRLGGTLRDEQFF. The CDR3 bases are TGTGCCAGCAGCCGACTTGGGGGAACCCTACGGGATGAGCAGTTCTTC.